A single sample is the source of the 10 T cell receptor beta chains below, sequenced in a study of T cells after yellow fever vaccination. In TCRdb, the 5' RACE reads were re-called with MiXCR into one record per CDR3 protein. The sample lists some 500,000 distinct CDR3 sequences, 13% occurring once. The source material was PBMCs, sampled on the day of the yellow fever booster vaccination. The receptors come from a man aged 25 to 40 who received the YFV17D yellow fever vaccine.

This rearrangement joins TRBV18 to TRBJ1-3, with no clear D. CDR1 and CDR2 from the germline V gene are KGHSH and LQKENI. The CDR3 loop spans 15 amino acids. With 3 bases removed from V and 0 bases from J, the gap between germline ends came to 9 bases. CDR3 residues: CASSPPVGSGNTIYF. CDR3 nucleotide sequence: TGTGCCAGCTCACCCCCAGTCGGCTCTGGAAACACCATATATTTT.

This clonotype turned up a few times. V is TRBV7-2 and J is TRBJ2-7, with 7 bases lining up with TRBD1. Trimming at V came to 1 base and at J to 3 bases, leaving 3 bases not matched to a gene. This CDR3 is built from 14 residues. CDR1 and CDR2 from the germline V gene are SGHTA and FQGNSA. In DNA, the CDR3 is TGTGCCAGCAGCTTAGTAGGGGGCGGCTACGAGCAGTACTTC. Amino acids: CASSLVGGGYEQYF.

The chain uses TRBV20-1 and TRBJ2-5; D possibly uses TRBD1 or TRBD2 (6 bases each). Germline V gene sequence: CDR1 DFQATT, CDR2 SNEGSKA (reference sequence). Trimming cost V 3 bases and J 2 bases, with 13 bases left between them. The length of the CDR3 is 14 residues. The CDR3 reads CSARAGHPQETQYF. The DNA for the CDR3 is TGCAGTGCTAGGGCGGGACACCCTCAAGAGACCCAGTACTTC.

The J gene is TRBJ1-1, the V gene TRBV30, with D perhaps TRBD1 (6 bases). V was pared by 5 bases and J by 7 bases, with 11 bases between. The CDR3 length is 11 residues. Germline V gene lookup returns CDR1 GTSNPN and CDR2 SVGIG (reference sequence). The CDR3 loop is CAWDGGGEAFF. Here the CDR3 DNA reads TGTGCCTGGGACGGGGGCGGTGAAGCTTTCTTT.

The V gene is TRBV30, the J gene TRBJ2-3, with D perhaps TRBD2 (6 bases). V lost 5 bases to trimming and J lost 4 bases, with 25 bases between them. Looked up from germline, CDR1 is GTSNPN and CDR2 is SVGIG (reference sequence). This CDR3 is built from 17 residues. This CDR3 is CAWGGRLTSGSADTQYF. The CDR3 bases are TGTGCCTGGGGGGGGAGACTCACTAGTGGATCTGCAGATACGCAGTATTTT.

This clonotype appeared a few times. In nucleotides, the CDR3 is TGTGCCACAGCCCCGGCAGGGCCCTACAATGAGCAGTTCTTC. Protein: CATAPAGPYNEQFF. The rearrangement uses TRBV24-1 and TRBJ2-1; maybe TRBD1 (5 bases). This CDR3 spans 14 amino acids. V was cut by 10 bases and J by 2 bases, with 14 bases left in between. The germline V gene encodes CDR1 KGHDR and CDR2 SFDVKD.

V gene TRBV11-1 combines with J gene TRBJ2-1; TRBD2 agrees at 7 bases. The CDR3 is 18 amino acids. The V segment lost 3 bases and the J segment 1 base; nucleotides outside the gene matches: 12. In germline, CDR1 is SGHAT, CDR2 FQDESV (reference sequence). The CDR3 DNA sequence: TGTGCCAGCAGCTTTTCCTTGACTAGCACCTCTTCCTACAATGAGCAGTTCTTC. This translates into CASSFSLTSTSSYNEQFF.

This clonotype was picked up a small number of times. V usage is TRBV7-6 and J usage is TRBJ2-5; D is uncertain. This CDR3 has 14 amino acids. The germline V gene encodes CDR1 SGHVS and CDR2 FNYEAQ. V lost 1 base to trimming and J lost 1 base, with 7 bases between them. The CDR3 nucleotides are TGTGCCAGCAGCTTAGACTCAATCCAAGAGACCCAGTACTTC. Translating gives CASSLDSIQETQYF.

This clonotype was counted a few times. V gene TRBV7-2 combines with J gene TRBJ2-5, with a tentative D call TRBD2 (6 bases). V lost 7 bases to trimming and J lost 2 bases, with 17 bases between them. This CDR3 has 15 amino acids. Germline V CDR1 and CDR2: SGHTA, FQGNSA. CDR3 protein: CASTYGTASQETQYF. Here the CDR3 DNA reads TGTGCCAGCACCTACGGGACTGCATCTCAAGAGACCCAGTACTTC.

The chain joins TRBV20-1 to TRBJ2-2, with TRBD2 matching over 8 bases. This CDR3 comprises 15 residues. CDR1 is DFQATT, CDR2 SNEGSKA, per germline (reference sequence). J was trimmed by 0 bases and V by 2 bases; bases with no gene match: 2. CDR3 in DNA: TGCAGTGCTAGAAGGCGGGGGGCGAACACCGGGGAGCTGTTTTTT. Its protein is CSARRRGANTGELFF.